The source of this T cell receptor beta chain is a study of cytomegalovirus exposure and HLA in healthy donors. Study information: The 120 or so validation repertoires were produced on the same platform as the 500 to 800 repertoires of the first cohort. This was reported in a later analysis.

Study conclusions and caveats: Some TCR beta chains (roughly 150 of them) were listed as cytomegalovirus-associated. Published work reported that the classifier diagnosed cytomegalovirus status with high specificity and sensitivity.

In the case of this clone: No antigen is known for it.

Germline V gene sequence: CDR1 SGHTA, CDR2 FQGTGA. Trimming removed 5 bases at V and 7 bases at J, with 22 bases between. CDR3 length: 16 amino acids. Method: immunoSEQ multiplex PCR; TCRdb's copy keeps in-frame clones and lacks some. The sample has about 98,000 clones; 70% to 90% are singletons. The J gene is TRBJ2-3, the V gene TRBV7-3; D may be TRBD1 (6 bases). The TCR sequence derives from a young woman in good health and CMV-seronegative. Sequenced input: PBMCs. The CDR3 nucleotides read TGTGCCAGCAGCCCCGGAACAGGGACGGCGGTAAATACGCAGTATTTT. Translation gives CASSPGTGTAVNTQYF. Combining the CDR3 with reference TRBV7-3 and TRBJ2-3 gives the whole variable domain GAGVSQTPSNKVTEKGKYVELRCDPISGHTALYWYRQSLGQGPEFLIYFQGTGAADDSGLPNDRFFAVRPEGSVSTLKIQRTERGDSAVYLCASSPGTGTAVNTQYFGPGTRLTVL.